Listed below are T cell receptor beta chains from one sample, sequenced in a study of T cells expressing NK-cell markers. TCRdb re-called the 5' RACE reads and catalogs CDR3 proteins one per entry, DNA excluded. The ten most abundant clones cover approximately 1.5% of a sample with fewer than 550,000 distinct CDR3 sequences. Material: blood T cells: a sorted CD56 or NKG2C T cell subset, CD4+ or CD8+ T cells, or bulk PBMC T cells (not recorded which). The receptors here all came from a woman between 45 and 60 years old in good health. The CDR3 runs from the conserved cysteine through the conserved F or W.

j_call: TRBJ1-5; v_call: TRBV12-3/TRBV12-4; cdr3_aa: CASSWGQQSNQPQHF
j_call: TRBJ1-5; v_call: TRBV12-3/TRBV12-4; cdr3_aa: CASSRTGGAQPQHF
j_call: TRBJ2-1; v_call: TRBV12-3/TRBV12-4; cdr3_aa: CASSNTPDIQNIAFF
j_call: TRBJ2-2; v_call: TRBV11-2; cdr3_aa: CASSPKAGENTGELFF
j_call: TRBJ2-2; v_call: TRBV12-3/TRBV12-4; cdr3_aa: CASSRTSGYGELFF
j_call: TRBJ2-1; v_call: TRBV2; cdr3_aa: CAWERGSSYNEQFF
j_call: TRBJ2-1; v_call: TRBV7-9; cdr3_aa: CASSLETTNNEQFF
j_call: TRBJ2-1; v_call: TRBV10-3; cdr3_aa: CAISESPGSVEQFF
j_call: TRBJ2-3; v_call: TRBV6-4; cdr3_aa: CASSSLAGAETDTQYF
j_call: TRBJ1-3; v_call: TRBV20-1; cdr3_aa: CSAAQGFNTIYF
j_call: TRBJ1-1; v_call: TRBV20-1; cdr3_aa: CSGQGFGEAFF
j_call: TRBJ1-4; v_call: TRBV7-9; cdr3_aa: CASSRQLRRLFF
j_call: TRBJ2-1; v_call: TRBV5-1; cdr3_aa: CASSLVLGLEGDEQFF
j_call: TRBJ2-1; v_call: TRBV5-5; cdr3_aa: CASSLAPLSGNEQFF
j_call: TRBJ2-5; v_call: TRBV5-1; cdr3_aa: CASRSFETQYF
j_call: TRBJ1-1; v_call: TRBV5-1; cdr3_aa: CASSLTPQGWTEAFF
j_call: TRBJ2-3; v_call: TRBV29-1; cdr3_aa: CSGNRGTDTQYF
j_call: TRBJ2-1; v_call: TRBV6-6; cdr3_aa: CASRGLALNEQFF
j_call: TRBJ2-7; v_call: TRBV7-9; cdr3_aa: CASSPEWWEQYF
j_call: TRBJ1-2; v_call: TRBV7-8; cdr3_aa: CASSYRAGYGYTF
j_call: TRBJ1-2; v_call: TRBV20-1; cdr3_aa: CSALTVYGYTF
j_call: TRBJ2-2; v_call: TRBV25-1; cdr3_aa: CASSGGLAGGRLANTGELFF
j_call: TRBJ2-2; v_call: TRBV5-1; cdr3_aa: CASSLRGTSLNTGELFF
j_call: TRBJ1-4; v_call: TRBV5-6; cdr3_aa: CASSLASGIATNEKLFF
j_call: TRBJ2-1; v_call: TRBV12-3/TRBV12-4; cdr3_aa: CASRHVAAGNEQFF
j_call: TRBJ2-7; v_call: TRBV10-3; cdr3_aa: CAISEGVQGAYEQYF
j_call: TRBJ2-4; v_call: TRBV15; cdr3_aa: CATSRDLLAKNIQYF
j_call: TRBJ2-3; v_call: TRBV14; cdr3_aa: CASSPFRDTDTQYF
j_call: TRBJ2-6; v_call: TRBV6-5; cdr3_aa: CASTLLSGGGANVLTF
j_call: TRBJ2-3; v_call: TRBV11-3; cdr3_aa: CASSKLAGPSTDTQYF
j_call: TRBJ2-2; v_call: TRBV12-3/TRBV12-4; cdr3_aa: CASSLEGGVTGELFF
j_call: TRBJ2-2; v_call: TRBV6-5; cdr3_aa: CASSYSGAPFNTGELFF
j_call: TRBJ2-1; v_call: TRBV4-2; cdr3_aa: CASSTAGAGNEQFF
j_call: TRBJ2-7; v_call: TRBV7-2; cdr3_aa: CASSLEGRSEARQYF
j_call: TRBJ2-7; v_call: TRBV7-9; cdr3_aa: CASIGRRSPYEQYF
j_call: TRBJ2-2; v_call: TRBV24-1; cdr3_aa: CATSGRLFGGELFF
j_call: TRBJ2-3; v_call: TRBV14; cdr3_aa: CASSPIGLAMRDTQYF
j_call: TRBJ2-3; v_call: TRBV3-1; cdr3_aa: CASSQPSGNTDTQYF
j_call: TRBJ2-4; v_call: TRBV20-1; cdr3_aa: CSASNPGGNIQYF
j_call: TRBJ1-5; v_call: TRBV2; cdr3_aa: CASSPDSLSQPQHF
j_call: TRBJ2-5; v_call: TRBV12-3/TRBV12-4; cdr3_aa: CASSRAETQYF
j_call: TRBJ1-1; v_call: TRBV5-1; cdr3_aa: CASSIRTGSVATEAFF
j_call: TRBJ2-1; v_call: TRBV10-2; cdr3_aa: CASSDRAGKMYNEQFF
j_call: TRBJ2-2; v_call: TRBV3-1; cdr3_aa: CASSQGGGFGELFF
j_call: TRBJ1-1; v_call: TRBV7-9; cdr3_aa: CASSPQGRTEAFF
j_call: TRBJ1-6; v_call: TRBV7-9; cdr3_aa: CASSLAGTGLNSPLHF
j_call: TRBJ2-3; v_call: TRBV29-1; cdr3_aa: CSSLRVVDTQYF
j_call: TRBJ2-3; v_call: TRBV25-1; cdr3_aa: CASGLQGHTQYF
j_call: TRBJ2-6; v_call: TRBV19; cdr3_aa: CASRTTSGSTGANVLTF
j_call: TRBJ1-5; v_call: TRBV5-1; cdr3_aa: CASSLSPGKDQPQHF
j_call: TRBJ1-5; v_call: TRBV13; cdr3_aa: CASSSGNSQPQHF
j_call: TRBJ2-2; v_call: TRBV11-2; cdr3_aa: CASSRLAGGLSTGELFF
j_call: TRBJ2-5; v_call: TRBV3-1; cdr3_aa: CASSPSGKTQYF
j_call: TRBJ2-3; v_call: TRBV29-1; cdr3_aa: CSVGSRADTQYF
j_call: TRBJ1-1; v_call: TRBV6-5; cdr3_aa: CASSPQPGQGSGTEAFF
j_call: TRBJ1-1; v_call: TRBV5-4; cdr3_aa: CASSLEGFNTEAFF
j_call: TRBJ2-1; v_call: TRBV18; cdr3_aa: CASSTTYRTSGSDEQFF
j_call: TRBJ2-1; v_call: TRBV18; cdr3_aa: CASSRSRGQRNEQFF
j_call: TRBJ2-2; v_call: TRBV12-5; cdr3_aa: CASLGGGVNTGELFF